The 21 T cell receptor beta chains presented below share a single source sample, sequenced in a study of T cells in Graves' hyperthyroidism and ophthalmopathy. Template material for amplifying TCR beta CDR3 regions consisted of RNA transcripts. The primer set for the first-round RT-PCR of the TCR CDR3 was HTBI. TCRdb re-derived calls from the multiplex PCR reads in MiXCR, one entry per CDR3 protein. In the table there are over 250,000 distinct CDR3 sequences, about 25% of which are singletons. The specimen sequenced was blood. All receptors come from a man aged 40-50 years with Graves' hyperthyroidism that later progressed to Graves' ophthalmopathy.

This clonotype was detected many times. V is TRBV12-3 or TRBV12-4 and J is TRBJ2-5; perhaps TRBD2 as D (6 bases). The CDR3 is made up of 14 amino acids. The V and J ends lost 5 bases and 2 bases respectively, with 12 bases between them. The CDR3 DNA reads as TGTGCCAGCAGTCACGGACTATTACAAGAGACCCAGTACTTC. It encodes CASSHGLLQETQYF.

In this sample, this clonotype turned up many times. J is TRBJ2-7 and V is TRBV19; D remains ambiguous. With 5 bases removed from V and 1 base from J, the gap between germline ends came to 12 bases. The CDR3 consists of 14 residues. Germline loops: CDR1 LNHDA, CDR2 SQIVND (reference sequence). Here the CDR3 DNA reads TGTGCCAGTAGTCCCAACGCCAATTCCTACGAGCAGTACTTC. It specifies CASSPNANSYEQYF.

Many counts were recorded for this clonotype. The chain combines TRBV6-1 with TRBJ1-5; no clear D gene. The germline gives CDR1 MNHNS, CDR2 SASEGT. The CDR3 extends over 14 amino acids. V was pared by 3 bases and J by 2 bases, with 8 bases between. The CDR3 DNA sequence: TGTGCCAGCAGTGAGTTGGGAGGCAATCAGCCCCAGCATTTT. Translation: CASSELGGNQPQHF.

This clonotype has a count of ten or more. The chain couples TRBV18 to TRBJ2-4, with D possibly being TRBD1 or TRBD2 (5 bases each). V shed 6 bases and J shed 0 bases, with 12 bases lying between them. The CDR3 loop spans 15 amino acids. Germline V lookup: CDR1 KGHSH, CDR2 LQKENI. As DNA, the CDR3 is TGTGCCAGCTCCGGGGCCGAACTAGCCAAAAACATTCAGTACTTC. It codes for CASSGAELAKNIQYF.

This clonotype was observed many times. The V gene is TRBV20-1, the J gene TRBJ2-2; D is undetermined. This CDR3 comprises 12 residues. CDR1 is DFQATT and CDR2 is SNEGSKA in the germline V gene (reference sequence). With 5 bases removed from V and 0 bases from J, the gap between germline ends came to 4 bases. In DNA form, the CDR3 reads TGCAGTGCTCTTTCGAACACCGGGGAGCTGTTTTTT. This codes for CSALSNTGELFF.

The chain couples TRBV29-1 to TRBJ2-5; no reliable D call. The V gene's germline CDR1 is SQVTM and CDR2 ANQGSEA. The CDR3 is 14 amino acids. V was pared by 6 bases and J by 4 bases, with 18 bases between. CDR3 sequence reads: CSVLSPETGETQYF. In DNA form, the CDR3 reads TGCAGCGTCCTCTCCCCAGAGACCGGAGAGACCCAGTACTTC.

This clonotype was found many times. J is TRBJ1-1 and V is TRBV25-1, with 8 nucleotides matching TRBD1. The germline V gene encodes CDR1 MGHDK and CDR2 SYGVNS. This CDR3 region has 16 residues. Losses at the gene ends were 6 bases for V and 4 bases for J; bases not matched to a gene: 13. The CDR3 reads CASSPLGTGFFTEAFF. As DNA, the CDR3 is TGTGCCAGCAGCCCTTTAGGGACAGGCTTTTTCACTGAAGCTTTCTTT.

The V gene is TRBV29-1, the J gene TRBJ2-7, with 8 bases that match TRBD1. This CDR3 is built from 13 residues. V was clipped by 5 bases and J by 4 bases; unmatched bases: 7. Germline assignment: CDR1 SQVTM and CDR2 ANQGSEA. The CDR3 reads CSVRGTGPYEQYF. CDR3 nucleotides: TGCAGCGTTCGAGGGACAGGACCTTACGAGCAGTACTTC.

This rearrangement joins TRBV29-1 to TRBJ2-7, with D maybe TRBD2 (6 bases). The CDR3 runs to 12 residues. Germline loops: CDR1 SQVTM, CDR2 ANQGSEA. Trimming pared 5 bases from V and 5 bases from J, leaving 13 bases between. Here the CDR3 reads CSVFGTADEQYF. The CDR3 DNA sequence: TGCAGCGTTTTTGGGACTGCGGACGAGCAGTACTTC.

The sample holds many counts of this clonotype. The V gene is TRBV20-1, the J gene TRBJ1-2; D gene ambiguous. CDR1 DFQATT and CDR2 SNEGSKA come from the germline V gene (reference sequence). V shed 0 bases and J shed 3 bases, with 11 bases lying between them. The CDR3 extends over 14 amino acids. The CDR3 DNA follows: TGCAGTGCTAGAGACCAAGCTACGGACTATGGCTACACCTTC. Its translation: CSARDQATDYGYTF.

This clonotype was seen ten or more times. J is TRBJ2-1 and V is TRBV7-2; the D is unclear. V was cut by 4 bases and J by 1 base, with 17 bases left in between. This CDR3 is built from 17 residues. Germline values: CDR1 SGHTA, CDR2 FQGNSA. CDR3 protein: CASSSLNAPWSYNEQFF. The CDR3 region has the DNA TGTGCCAGCAGCTCCCTCAATGCCCCGTGGTCCTACAATGAGCAGTTCTTC.

The rearrangement links TRBV6-2 or TRBV6-3 to TRBJ2-5, with D maybe TRBD1 (5 bases). Germline CDR1 reads MNHEY; CDR2 reads SVGEGT. Trimming left V 6 bases short and J 5 bases short, with 13 bases between. The CDR3 has 13 residues. In DNA form, the CDR3 reads TGTGCCAGCAGATCCAGGGTCGGCGAGACCCAGTACTTC. Amino acids: CASRSRVGETQYF.

This clonotype appeared many times. CDR3 coding DNA: TGTGCCAGCAGCTTAGCGGAGGTCACCGGGGAGCTGTTTTTT. It codes for CASSLAEVTGELFF. V gene TRBV7-8 combines with J gene TRBJ2-2, with TRBD2 as a possible D gene (5 bases). Germline loops: CDR1 SGHVS, CDR2 FQNEAQ. This CDR3 comprises 14 residues. V gave up 0 bases and J gave up 4 bases, with 6 bases separating them.

This chain joins TRBV19 and TRBJ1-5, with 9 bases aligning to TRBD1. With 2 bases clipped from V and 7 bases from J, the junction kept 6 bases outside the gene matches. Germline assignment: CDR1 LNHDA and CDR2 SQIVND (reference sequence). CDR3 length: 15 residues. CDR3 residues: CASSIMGTGLQPQHF. The CDR3 coding sequence is TGTGCCAGTAGTATAATGGGGACAGGGTTACAGCCCCAGCATTTT.

In this sample, this clonotype turned up many times. Here the CDR3 reads CASSYDGSRTYEQYF. CDR3 DNA sequence: TGTGCCAGCAGTTACGATGGTAGTAGGACCTACGAGCAGTACTTC. This rearrangement joins TRBV6-5 to TRBJ2-7, with unresolved D. Germline lookup yields CDR1 MNHEY and CDR2 SVGAGI. This CDR3 has 15 amino acids. V was shortened by 2 bases and J by 2 bases, with 13 bases between the two germline ends.

This clonotype was seen at least ten times. V and J are TRBV6-1 and TRBJ1-2; the D is unclear. V gave up 3 bases and J gave up 3 bases, with 8 bases separating them. CDR1 and CDR2 from the germline V gene are MNHNS and SASEGT. The CDR3 has 13 amino acids. The CDR3 protein is CASSEGHDYGYTF. DNA of the CDR3: TGTGCCAGCAGTGAGGGCCACGACTATGGCTACACCTTC.

Many counts were recorded for this clonotype. A clone one base away is much larger, so this may be a read error. The chain recombines TRBV20-1 with TRBJ1-1; D perhaps matches TRBD1 (5 bases). V was pared by 7 bases and J by 0 bases, with 15 bases between. This CDR3 contains 14 residues. CDR1 DFQATT and CDR2 SNEGSKA come from the germline V gene (reference sequence). The CDR3 bases are TGCAGTGTTAGTTTGCGGGGCATGAACACTGAAGCTTTCTTT. The encoded protein is CSVSLRGMNTEAFF.

Many counts were recorded for this clonotype. V is TRBV5-1 and J is TRBJ1-5, with TRBD1 as a possible D gene (5 bases). V lost 4 bases to trimming and J lost 2 bases, with 22 bases between them. Germline CDR1 reads SGHRS; CDR2 reads YFSETQ. The length of the CDR3 is 18 residues. CDR3 loop: CASSPTPRQTRGNQPQHF. CDR3 bases: TGCGCCAGCAGCCCCACTCCACGACAGACCAGGGGCAATCAGCCCCAGCATTTT.

This clonotype was observed at least ten times. The rearrangement joins TRBV3-1 to TRBJ2-7, with TRBD1 identical over 10 bases. Unmatched junction bases numbered 6, after V lost 6 bases and J lost 4 bases. There are 14 residues in the CDR3. Germline-derived CDR1 and CDR2 are LGHDT and YNNKEL (reference sequence). The CDR3 DNA reads TGTGCCAGCAGACCTACGGGACAGGGGTACGAGCAGTACTTC. Protein: CASRPTGQGYEQYF.

This clonotype has at least ten counts. The CDR3 DNA reads as TGTGCCAGCTCACTACTACAGGGAAAGCGGGAGACCCAGTACTTC. Its translation: CASSLLQGKRETQYF. This chain joins TRBV18 and TRBJ2-5; TRBD1 might be the D (6 bases). CDR3 length equals 15 residues. Germline V lookup: CDR1 KGHSH, CDR2 LQKENI. Trimming removed 4 bases at V and 5 bases at J, with 17 bases between.

This clonotype was counted a few times. The genes are TRBV7-9 and TRBJ2-5; D gene unclear. Trimming stripped 0 bases from V and 3 bases from J, with 2 bases between. Germline V gives CDR1 SEHNR, CDR2 FQNEAQ (reference sequence). The CDR3 is made up of 12 amino acids. The CDR3 here is CASSLAKETQYF. CDR3 nucleotides: TGTGCCAGCAGCTTAGCCAAAGAGACCCAGTACTTC.